Each of the 29 T cell receptor beta chains below was sequenced from the same sample in a study of regulatory T cells in long-lasting Graves disease. Construction of TCR beta libraries relied on iRepertoire HTBI primers and on Arm-PCR targeting CDR3 regions. MiXCR was run by TCRdb on the multiplex PCR reads, yielding one entry per CDR3 protein. Seen here are 580,000 or so distinct CDR3 sequences, approximately 16% observed once, and the top ten hold 12%. Described time point: newly diagnosed GD, antithyroid drugs for less than 3 months. PBMC RNA was the source of the TCR library. This sample also belongs to another study, concerning T cells in Graves' hyperthyroidism and ophthalmopathy.

The sample consisted of peripheral blood mononuclear cells (PBMCs), taken at new diagnosis, from a patient treated with antithyroid drugs. The receptors were sampled from a man between 18 and 29 years old with Graves disease.

J is TRBJ2-3 and V is TRBV20-1; 9 bases are shared with TRBD2. Germline-derived CDR1 and CDR2 are DFQATT and SNEGSKA (reference sequence). The trim removed 0 bases at V and 2 bases at J, leaving 6 bases unmatched. The CDR3 is made up of 16 amino acids. This CDR3 is CSARELTSGNTDTQYF. The CDR3 DNA reads TGCAGTGCTAGAGAACTGACTAGCGGCAACACAGATACGCAGTATTTT.

This clonotype was counted a few times. The chain has TRBV20-1 and TRBJ1-4; 7 positions match TRBD1. CDR3 size: 14 residues. CDR1 is DFQATT, CDR2 SNEGSKA, per germline (reference sequence). The CDR3 region is CSVPGTALNEKLFF. The CDR3, as DNA: TGCAGCGTCCCCGGGACAGCCTTGAATGAAAAACTGTTTTTT.

This clonotype was seen ten or more times. This chain joins TRBV30 and TRBJ1-1, with 7 bases identical to TRBD1. The CDR3 has 13 amino acids. Germline CDR1 GTSNPN, CDR2 SVGIG (reference sequence). Unmatched junction bases numbered 10, after V lost 7 bases and J lost 5 bases. CDR3: CASEGTAGTEAFF. The CDR3 DNA reads as TGTGCCTCCGAGGGGACAGCAGGAACTGAAGCTTTCTTT.

This clonotype was observed many times. The CDR3 here is CASSLSASLNSYEQYF. In DNA form, the CDR3 reads TGTGCCAGCAGTTTATCGGCCAGTCTAAACTCCTACGAGCAGTACTTC. V gene TRBV28 combines with J gene TRBJ2-7; D is unresolved. This CDR3 region has 16 residues. CDR1 and CDR2 from the germline V gene are MDHEN and SYDVKM. The ends were cut back, 1 base at V and 0 bases at J, with 13 bases in the middle. The full variable domain, rest sourced from reference TRBV28 and TRBJ2-7, is DVKVTQSSRYLVKRTGEKVFLECVQDMDHENMFWYRQDPGLGLRLIYFSYDVKMKEKGDIPEGYSVSREKKERFSLILESASTNQTSMYLCASSLSASLNSYEQYFGPGTRLTVT.

In this sample, this clonotype turned up many times. The CDR3 DNA reads TGTGCCAGCACCCTGGTGGGGACTAGCGGACCCCAGGAGCAGTTCTTC. This sequence encodes CASTLVGTSGPQEQFF. The chain links TRBV27 to TRBJ2-1; 11 nucleotides align to TRBD2. The V gene end was trimmed by 7 bases and the J gene end by 10 bases; junction bases not matched to a gene: 15. Germline lookup yields CDR1 MNHEY and CDR2 SMNVEV (reference sequence). This CDR3 comprises 16 residues.

The chain carries TRBV4-1 and TRBJ2-7, with 8 bases identical to TRBD1. CDR1 is MGHRA and CDR2 is YSYEKL in the germline V gene. The CDR3 consists of 16 residues. J lost 1 base, V lost 4 bases, and 9 bases had no gene match. The CDR3 nucleotides read TGCGCCAGCAGCCTCCTGACAGGGGCCTCTTCCTACGAGCAGTACTTC. Amino acids: CASSLLTGASSYEQYF.

The rearrangement joins TRBV5-1 to TRBJ2-2, with D possibly called TRBD1 or TRBD2 (5 bases each). The germline gives CDR1 SGHRS, CDR2 YFSETQ. Between the trimmed V and J ends, which lost 6 bases and 3 bases, there was a span of 18 bases. The CDR3 covers 16 residues. The CDR3 loop is CASTNVSGLDTGELFF. The CDR3 DNA sequence: TGCGCCAGCACCAATGTTTCGGGGCTTGACACCGGGGAGCTGTTTTTT.

This clonotype was seen more than once but under ten times. The V gene is TRBV3-1, the J gene TRBJ2-7, with 9 bases aligning to TRBD2. The CDR3 contains 14 residues. Germline V gene lookup returns CDR1 LGHDT and CDR2 YNNKEL (reference sequence). V lost 4 bases and J lost 6; bases outside the gene matches: 7. CDR3 nucleotides: TGTGCCAGCAGCCTGACTAGCGGAAAGGGCGAGCAGTACTTC. Translation gives CASSLTSGKGEQYF.

This clonotype was detected many times. J is TRBJ2-7 and V is TRBV6-1; TRBD2 agrees at 8 bases. CDR1 is MNHNS, CDR2 SASEGT, per germline. This CDR3 spans 14 amino acids. With 6 bases clipped from V and 2 bases from J, the junction kept 6 bases outside the gene matches. The CDR3 region is CASRSGRATYEQYF. CDR3 DNA: TGTGCCAGCAGGAGCGGGAGAGCGACCTACGAGCAGTACTTC.

Regarding this clonotype: The limits of the CDR3 on the DNA are not certain, so only TCRdb's listed CDR3 is given. This chain joins TRBV27 and TRBJ2-7; the tabulated D call, TRBD2, remains unverified against the DNA. In germline, CDR1 is MNHEY, CDR2 SMNVEV (reference sequence). The CDR3 has 23 residues if both end residues are counted. The CDR3 sequence: CASSISGSTYEQYFGPGTRLKTF.

This clonotype has more than one count but fewer than ten. CDR3 amino acids: CASSEQGGDTQYF. Here the CDR3 DNA reads TGTGCCAGCAGCGAACAGGGAGGAGATACGCAGTATTTT. This chain uses TRBV3-1 with TRBJ2-3; either TRBD1 or TRBD2 may fit D (6 bases each). The V gene's germline CDR1 is LGHDT and CDR2 YNNKEL (reference sequence). V lost 5 bases, J lost 5 bases, and 11 bases lay in between. CDR3 length: 13 amino acids.

In this sample, this clonotype turned up a few times. The chain couples TRBV4-1 to TRBJ2-7; 9 positions match TRBD2. The CDR3 loop spans 13 amino acids. The V gene end was trimmed by 4 bases and the J gene end by 7 bases; junction bases not matched to a gene: 5. Per the germline V gene, CDR1 is MGHRA and CDR2 is YSYEKL. The CDR3 DNA follows: TGCGCCAGCAGCCCAAGAGGACTAGCGGAGCAGTACTTC. Its translation is CASSPRGLAEQYF.

This clonotype was counted ten times or more. This chain links TRBV7-3 with TRBJ2-1; the match to TRBD1 covers 9 bases. Per germline, CDR1 SGHTA and CDR2 FQGTGA. The J segment lost 7 bases and the V segment lost 5 bases, leaving 9 bases of the junction unmatched. The length of the CDR3 is 15 residues. CDR3 sequence: CASSPGQGISNEQFF. CDR3 DNA sequence: TGTGCCAGCAGCCCCGGACAGGGGATATCGAATGAGCAGTTCTTC.

This clonotype has just one count. The rearrangement joins TRBV9 to TRBJ2-1; D may be TRBD2 (5 bases). The ends were cut back, 3 bases at V and 7 bases at J, with 14 bases in the middle. This CDR3 is 14 amino acids long. CDR1 and CDR2 (germline): SGDLS, YYNGEE. The CDR3 here is CASSADPLGNEQFF. The CDR3 region has the DNA TGTGCCAGCAGCGCGGACCCACTAGGGAATGAGCAGTTCTTC.

This clonotype was seen more than once but under ten times. The chain uses TRBV20-1 and TRBJ1-4; 9 bases fit TRBD1. Looked up from germline, CDR1 is DFQATT and CDR2 is SNEGSKA (reference sequence). CDR3 length: 14 residues. Germline trimming cut 7 bases from V and 5 bases from J; bases unmatched to any gene: 8. In nucleotides, the CDR3 is TGCAGTGGATCGGTTGGGACAGGGAATGAAAAACTGTTTTTT. Its translation: CSGSVGTGNEKLFF.

This sequence joins TRBV4-1 and TRBJ1-2; a weak D match, TRBD1 (5 bases). CDR1 and CDR2 from the germline V gene are MGHRA and YSYEKL. This CDR3 is 18 amino acids long. V was cut by 1 base and J by 3 bases, with 21 bases left in between. CDR3 bases: TGCGCCAGCAGCCAAGGGCCCCTCTCGGTGGGGCGACACTATGGCTACACCTTC. This translates into CASSQGPLSVGRHYGYTF.

This clonotype was recorded at least ten times. V and J are TRBV2 and TRBJ1-1; 7 bases agree with TRBD1. CDR1 and CDR2 (germline): SNHLY, FYNNEI. The CDR3 is made up of 14 amino acids. The V and J ends lost 5 bases and 0 bases, in that order; junction bases with no gene match: 3. DNA for the CDR3: TGTGCCAGCAGTATACAGGGGCTGAACACTGAAGCTTTCTTT. Translating it yields CASSIQGLNTEAFF.

This clonotype was detected ten times or more. The CDR3 DNA follows: TGCAGTGCTAGAGATTTGACTAGCGGGAGTGGGCTTCGAGAGACCCAGTACTTC. This encodes CSARDLTSGSGLRETQYF. This chain links TRBV20-1 with TRBJ2-5; 12 nucleotides match TRBD2. J was trimmed by 4 bases and V by 0 bases; bases with no gene match: 12. CDR3 length equals 18 residues. Germline CDR1 DFQATT, CDR2 SNEGSKA (reference sequence).

The chain combines TRBV29-1 with TRBJ2-7; perhaps TRBD2 as D (5 bases). The CDR3 consists of 17 residues. From germline, CDR1 is SQVTM and CDR2 ANQGSEA. V lost 4 bases to trimming and J lost 6 bases, with 28 bases between them. CDR3: CSVGGASPGGVLREQYF. The CDR3 region has the DNA TGCAGCGTTGGAGGTGCTAGCCCCGGTGGGGTCTTACGCGAGCAGTACTTC.

This clonotype was counted many times. This chain uses TRBV5-1 with TRBJ2-1, with D perhaps matching TRBD1 (6 bases). Germline assignment: CDR1 SGHRS and CDR2 YFSETQ. Trimming took off 0 bases at V and 7 bases at J, with 14 bases between the two ends. This CDR3 spans 15 amino acids. The CDR3 region is CASSLGDWDINEQFF. DNA for the CDR3: TGCGCCAGCAGCTTGGGAGACTGGGACATAAATGAGCAGTTCTTC.

At least ten counts were recorded for this clonotype. In DNA form, the CDR3 reads TGTGCCAGCAGCCGAGGGACGGTGAACACTGAAGCTTTCTTT. Its translation: CASSRGTVNTEAFF. This chain uses TRBV5-5 with TRBJ1-1; possible D gene TRBD1, 5 bases. V was pared by 4 bases and J by 0 bases, with 10 bases between. The CDR3 has 14 amino acids. The germline V gene encodes CDR1 SGHKS and CDR2 YYEKEE (reference sequence).

V and J are TRBV5-1 and TRBJ2-5; 11 bases line up with TRBD2. The CDR3 loop spans 18 amino acids. With 4 bases clipped from V and 0 bases from J, the junction kept 11 bases outside the gene matches. The germline CDR1 and CDR2 sequences are SGHRS and YFSETQ. The CDR3 protein is CASSRFSGLADYQETQYF. The CDR3 DNA sequence: TGCGCCAGCAGCAGGTTTTCGGGACTAGCGGATTACCAAGAGACCCAGTACTTC.

This rearrangement joins TRBV5-1 to TRBJ1-2; the D gene is possibly TRBD1 (6 bases). Germline CDR1 is SGHRS and CDR2 is YFSETQ. The CDR3 runs to 15 residues. Trimming pared 0 bases from V and 1 base from J, leaving 10 bases between. The CDR3 sequence is CASSLGGASNYGYTF. CDR3 sequence (DNA): TGCGCCAGCAGCTTGGGGGGGGCCAGTAACTATGGCTACACCTTC.

This chain uses TRBV4-1 with TRBJ2-2; 9 bases are shared with TRBD1. CDR1 and CDR2 (germline): MGHRA, YSYEKL. CDR3 length: 18 residues. Trimming took 3 bases from V and 4 from J; bases not matched to a gene: 12. CDR3 sequence: CASSHLGTGRFVTGELFF. In nucleotides, the CDR3 is TGCGCCAGCAGCCACCTAGGGACAGGGAGGTTTGTCACCGGGGAGCTGTTTTTT.

This clonotype has a count of ten or more. The chain employs TRBV29-1 and TRBJ1-2; 8 bases align to TRBD1. Germline V gene data show CDR1 as SQVTM and CDR2 as ANQGSEA. Trimming removed 6 bases from V and 5 bases from J; junction bases left unmatched: 14. The CDR3 is 15 residues long. Here the CDR3 DNA reads TGCAGCGTCCACGGAACAGGGGGATTCTCATATGGCTACACCTTC. Translation: CSVHGTGGFSYGYTF.

This rearrangement joins TRBV5-1 to TRBJ1-2; 10 positions agree with TRBD1. Unmatched junction bases numbered 13, after V lost 3 bases and J lost 8 bases. CDR1 is SGHRS and CDR2 is YFSETQ in the germline V gene. The CDR3 runs to 16 residues. The CDR3 sequence is CASSSPGTGEYGGYTF. As DNA, the CDR3 is TGCGCCAGCAGCTCCCCCGGGACAGGGGAATACGGAGGCTACACCTTC. The whole variable domain, filled in from reference TRBV5-1 and TRBJ1-2, reads KAGVTQTPRYLIKTRGQQVTLSCSPISGHRSVSWYQQTPGQGLQFLFEYFSETQRNKGNFPGRFSGRQFSNSRSEMNVSTLELGDSALYLCASSSPGTGEYGGYTFGSGTRLTVV.

This clonotype was observed at least ten times. The chain recombines TRBV20-1 with TRBJ2-3; TRBD2 might be the D (5 bases). CDR3 length: 15 amino acids. The V gene's germline CDR1 is DFQATT and CDR2 SNEGSKA (reference sequence). V shed 4 bases and J shed 6 bases, with 20 bases lying between them. The CDR3 coding sequence is TGCAGTGCTACGATTACTAGTTCATCACAGGATACGCAGTATTTT. Encoded protein: CSATITSSSQDTQYF.

This clonotype has more than one count but fewer than ten. For the CDR3, the DNA is TGTGCCAGTAGTATCGGACTGAGGCAAAACGAGCAGTACTTC. Its protein product is CASSIGLRQNEQYF. This rearrangement joins TRBV19 to TRBJ2-7, with D possibly being TRBD2 (5 bases). The ends were cut back, 3 bases at V and 5 bases at J, with 14 bases in the middle. CDR1 and CDR2 (germline): LNHDA, SQIVND (reference sequence). The CDR3 is 14 residues long.

This clonotype was seen only a few times. The chain couples TRBV19 to TRBJ2-7; 7 bases match TRBD1. The J segment lost 2 bases and the V segment lost 3 bases, leaving 7 bases of the junction unmatched. The length of the CDR3 is 15 residues. Germline lookup yields CDR1 LNHDA and CDR2 SQIVND (reference sequence). The CDR3 protein is CASSISGTVTYEQYF. The CDR3 coding sequence is TGTGCCAGTAGTATTTCGGGGACAGTCACCTACGAGCAGTACTTC.